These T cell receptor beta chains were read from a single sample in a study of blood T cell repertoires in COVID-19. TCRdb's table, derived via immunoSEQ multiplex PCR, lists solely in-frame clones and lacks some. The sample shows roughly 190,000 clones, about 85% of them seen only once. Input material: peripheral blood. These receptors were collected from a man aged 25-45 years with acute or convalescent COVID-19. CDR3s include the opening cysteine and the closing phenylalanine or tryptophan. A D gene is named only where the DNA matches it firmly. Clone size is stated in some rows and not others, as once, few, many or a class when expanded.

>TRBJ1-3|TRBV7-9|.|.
TGTGCCAGCAGCTCAAGGACAGACGTCTCTGGAAACACCATATATTTT
CASSSRTDVSGNTIYF
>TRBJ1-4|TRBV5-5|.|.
TGTGCCAGCGCGTTATCAACTAATGAAAAACTGTTTTTT
CASALSTNEKLFF
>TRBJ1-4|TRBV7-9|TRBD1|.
TGTGCCAGCAGCTTATCTACAGGGGGCCTGGCAACTAATGAAAAACTGTTTTTT
CASSLSTGGLATNEKLFF
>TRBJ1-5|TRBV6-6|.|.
TGTGCCAGCACGGAGCGCCCGACGGGTCAGCCCCAGCATTTT
CASTERPTGQPQHF
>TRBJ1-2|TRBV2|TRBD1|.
TGTGCCAGCAGTGACCTAACAGGGGAGTTGAGCTATGGCTACACCTTC
CASSDLTGELSYGYTF
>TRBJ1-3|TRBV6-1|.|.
TGTGCCAGCAGTTTACCGCAGGGCTCTGGAAACACCATATATTTT
CASSLPQGSGNTIYF
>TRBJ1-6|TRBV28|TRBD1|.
TGTGCCAGCGGACAGGGCAATTCACCCCTCCACTTT
CASGQGNSPLHF
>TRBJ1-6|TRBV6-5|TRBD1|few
TGTGCCAGCAGTCCCCGGGACAGGGGAAGTTCACCCCTCCACTTT
CASSPRDRGSSPLHF
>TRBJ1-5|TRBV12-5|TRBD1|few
TGTGCTAGTGGCCCGGGACAGGGCGTTCAGCCCCAGCATTTT
CASGPGQGVQPQHF
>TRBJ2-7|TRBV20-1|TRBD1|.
TGCAGTGCTATCACAGGGGTCGAGCAGTACTTC
CSAITGVEQYF
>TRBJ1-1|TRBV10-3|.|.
TGTGCCATCAGTGAATCCATGAACACTGAAGCTTTCTTT
CAISESMNTEAFF
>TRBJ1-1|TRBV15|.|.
TGTGCCACCAGCAGAGGATCCCTTTTGGGGGGAACTGAAGCTTTCTTT
CATSRGSLLGGTEAFF
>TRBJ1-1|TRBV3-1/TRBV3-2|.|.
TGTGCCAGCAGCCAAGGGGGGGGAACAATAGCTTTCTTT
CASSQGGGTIAFF
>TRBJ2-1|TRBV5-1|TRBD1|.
TGCGCCAGCAGCTTGGCCTGGAAGGACAGGGCGTTCTTC
CASSLAWKDRAFF
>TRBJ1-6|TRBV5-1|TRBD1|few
TGCGCCAGCAGCCCAGGACAGGCCCCAGGTTCACCCCTCCACTTT
CASSPGQAPGSPLHF
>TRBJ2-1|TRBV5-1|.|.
TGCGCCAGCAGCCTGACAACAGGGATATCGGGCAATGAGCAGTTCTTC
CASSLTTGISGNEQFF
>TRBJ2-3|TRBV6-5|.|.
TGTGCCAGCAGGCTAGCCCCCACAGATACGCAGTATTTT
CASRLAPTDTQYF
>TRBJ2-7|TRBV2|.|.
TGTGCCAGCAGTGAAGCGCACAGTAGCTCCTACGAGCAGTACTTC
CASSEAHSSSYEQYF
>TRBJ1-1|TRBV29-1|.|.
TGCAGCTCCCGAACGTGGGGGCGAGGCACTGAAGCTTTCTTT
CSSRTWGRGTEAFF
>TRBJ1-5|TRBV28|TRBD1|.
TGTGCCAGCAGGCGTGGACAGGGGACTCAGCCCCAGCATTTT
CASRRGQGTQPQHF
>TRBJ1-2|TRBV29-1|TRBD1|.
TGCAGCGCCCTTATACAGGGGAACTATGGCTACACCTTC
CSALIQGNYGYTF
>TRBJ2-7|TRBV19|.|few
TGTGCCAGTAGTGAGGCACACGAGCAGTACTTC
CASSEAHEQYF
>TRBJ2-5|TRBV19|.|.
TGTGCCAGTAGTACAACCGACAGGTTGGGAGAGACCCAGTACTTC
CASSTTDRLGETQYF
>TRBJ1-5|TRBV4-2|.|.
TGTGCCAGCAGCCAAAGGGAGGGGGGCAATCAGCCCCAGCATTTT
CASSQREGGNQPQHF
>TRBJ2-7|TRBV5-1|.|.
TGCGCCAGCAGCCAGGCGCCGATCTACGAGCAGTACTTC
CASSQAPIYEQYF
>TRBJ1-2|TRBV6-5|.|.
TGTGCCAGCAGTTACTCGGTGGGCGCATCGTATGGCTACACCTTC
CASSYSVGASYGYTF
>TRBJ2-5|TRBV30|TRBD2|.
TGTGCCTGGCACAGCCGGCGGGGGGCCCCCCGGGAGACCCAGTACTTC
CAWHSRRGAPRETQYF